The sequence of this T cell receptor (beta chain) was determined in a study of CXCR3-negative and CXCR3-positive naive CD8 T cells. Libraries were UMI-labeled 5' RACE TRB cDNA. TCRdb processed the 5' RACE reads again and assigns one entry to each CDR3 protein, with no DNA. This sample's clone table lists over 80,000 distinct CDR3 sequences. The V gene's germline CDR1 is MNHEY and CDR2 SMNVEV (reference sequence). This CDR3 has 14 residues. The chain links TRBV27 to TRBJ2-7; TCRdb returns TRBD1, unconfirmable since there is no DNA. The sequence was obtained from a human donor in good health. Some clones in this sample may be carry-over from other donors' samples. Input material: naive CXCR3- CD8+ T cells from blood. Subset described: CD45RO-CCR7+CD27+CD95- naive CD8+ T cells lacking CXCR3 (TNR3-). The CDR3 spells CASSLSRGPYEQYF.